These 4 T cell receptor beta chains were sequenced from one sample in a study of CD8 T cells in ankylosing spondylitis. Each CDR3 protein gets one entry after TCRdb re-called the 5' RACE reads with MiXCR. The sample records hundreds of thousands of distinct CDR3 sequences, around 25% being singletons. The sample taken for sequencing was blood, either unsorted or a sorted T cell fraction (not recorded which). These receptor sequences come from a male donor with ankylosing spondylitis or in good health (not recorded which).

This chain uses TRBV5-1 with TRBJ2-3; tentatively, D is TRBD2 (6 bases). V was trimmed by 0 bases and J by 13 bases, leaving 15 bases between them. This CDR3 comprises 13 residues. Germline CDR1 reads SGHRS; CDR2 reads YFSETQ. The DNA of the CDR3 is TGCGCCAGCAGCTTGGGAACTAGCAGGGAGGAGTATTTT. It is translated as CASSLGTSREEYF. The complete variable domain, with remaining parts taken from reference TRBV5-1 and TRBJ2-3, reads KAGVTQTPRYLIKTRGQQVTLSCSPISGHRSVSWYQQTPGQGLQFLFEYFSETQRNKGNFPGRFSGRQFSNSRSEMNVSTLELGDSALYLCASSLGTSREEYFGPGTRLTVL.

There are many counts of this clonotype. The chain couples TRBV11-2 to TRBJ2-1, with 7 bases that match TRBD2. CDR3 size: 18 residues. Looked up from germline, CDR1 is SGHAT and CDR2 is FQNNGV. V lost 2 bases to trimming and J lost 8 bases; unmatched junction nucleotides: 18. The CDR3 protein is CASSLLISAGVRGDEQFF. In DNA, the CDR3 is TGTGCCAGCAGCTTATTAATTTCGGCGGGAGTTAGGGGCGATGAGCAGTTCTTC.

This clonotype was seen at least ten times. This rearrangement joins TRBV12-3 or TRBV12-4 to TRBJ2-7, with D tentatively TRBD2 (5 bases). The V end was cut by 5 bases, the J end by 6 bases, with 14 bases between. The CDR3 is made up of 13 amino acids. CDR3 sequence (DNA): TGTGCCAGCAGTCCAACACTAGGTGGCGAGCAGTACTTC. It translates to CASSPTLGGEQYF.

The chain uses TRBV18 and TRBJ2-1, with D unclear. Per the germline V gene, CDR1 is KGHSH and CDR2 is LQKENI. The CDR3 spans 15 residues. With 6 bases removed from V and 2 bases from J, the gap between germline ends came to 14 bases. This chain's CDR3 is CASSQEPGPYNEQFF. The CDR3 DNA reads as TGTGCCAGCTCCCAAGAACCGGGCCCCTACAATGAGCAGTTCTTC. Filled out from reference TRBV18 and TRBJ2-1, the complete variable domain reads NAGVMQNPRHLVRRRGQEARLRCSPMKGHSHVYWYRQLPEEGLKFMVYLQKENIIDESGMPKERFSAEFPKEGPSILRIQQVVRGDSAAYFCASSQEPGPYNEQFFGPGTRLTVL.